This entry describes one T cell receptor beta chain. The CDR3 is 15 residues long. J gave up 7 bases and V 4 bases, and 6 bases lay outside the gene matches. CDR1 and CDR2 (germline): SGHTA, FQGTGA. The data were obtained in a study of identical twins. TCRdb re-called the 5' RACE reads with MiXCR, one entry per CDR3 protein. This table has about 520,000 distinct CDR3 sequences, about 20% appearing once. Another study also made use of these data, one on T cells expressing NK-cell markers.

This sequence was found in a woman between 18 and 30 years old in good health. This chain links TRBV7-3 with TRBJ2-1; 11 bases match TRBD2. Sequenced material: CD4+ T cells sorted from blood. CDR3 nucleotides: TGTGCCAGCAGCTCTATAGCGGGGGGGCCAAATGAGCAGTTCTTC. Its protein is CASSSIAGGPNEQFF.